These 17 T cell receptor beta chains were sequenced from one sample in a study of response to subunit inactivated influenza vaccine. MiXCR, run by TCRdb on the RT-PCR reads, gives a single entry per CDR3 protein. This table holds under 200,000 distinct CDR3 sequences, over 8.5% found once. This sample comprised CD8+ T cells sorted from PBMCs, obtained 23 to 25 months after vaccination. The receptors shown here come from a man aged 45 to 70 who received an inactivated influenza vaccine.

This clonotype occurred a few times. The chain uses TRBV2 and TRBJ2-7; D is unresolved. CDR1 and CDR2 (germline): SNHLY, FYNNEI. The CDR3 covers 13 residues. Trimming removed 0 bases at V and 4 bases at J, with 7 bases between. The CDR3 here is CASSEAPGYEQYF. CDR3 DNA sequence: TGTGCCAGCAGTGAAGCGCCCGGGTACGAGCAGTACTTC.

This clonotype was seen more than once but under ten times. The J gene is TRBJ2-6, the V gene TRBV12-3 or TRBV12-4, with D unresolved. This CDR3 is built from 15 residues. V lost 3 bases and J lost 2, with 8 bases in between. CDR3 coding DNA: TGTGCCAGCAGTTTGATTGGCCCTGGGGCCAACGTCCTGACTTTC. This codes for CASSLIGPGANVLTF.

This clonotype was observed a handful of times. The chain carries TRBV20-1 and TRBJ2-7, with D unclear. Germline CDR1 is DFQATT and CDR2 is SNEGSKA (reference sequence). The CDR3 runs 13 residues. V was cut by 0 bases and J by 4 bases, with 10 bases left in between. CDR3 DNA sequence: TGCAGTGCTAGAGACGGAACAGTTTACGAGCAGTACTTC. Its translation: CSARDGTVYEQYF.

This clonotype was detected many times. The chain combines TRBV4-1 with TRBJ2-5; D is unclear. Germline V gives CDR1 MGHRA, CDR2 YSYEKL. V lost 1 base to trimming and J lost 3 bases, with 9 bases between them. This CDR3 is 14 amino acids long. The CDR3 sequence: CASSQVGGEETQYF. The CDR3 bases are TGCGCCAGCAGCCAAGTCGGTGGTGAAGAGACCCAGTACTTC.

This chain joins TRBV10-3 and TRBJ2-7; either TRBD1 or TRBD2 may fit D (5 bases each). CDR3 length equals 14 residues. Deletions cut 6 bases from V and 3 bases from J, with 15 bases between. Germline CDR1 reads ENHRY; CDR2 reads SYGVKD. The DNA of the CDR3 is TGTGCCATCAGCAAGGGACCAACTTTCTACGAGCAGTACTTC. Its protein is CAISKGPTFYEQYF.

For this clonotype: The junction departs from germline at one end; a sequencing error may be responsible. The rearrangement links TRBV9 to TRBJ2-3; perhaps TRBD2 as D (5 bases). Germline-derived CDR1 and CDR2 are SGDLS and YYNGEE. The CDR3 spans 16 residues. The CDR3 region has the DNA TGTGCCAGCTGCGTAGTCGGACTGAGTAGCACAGATACGCAGTATTTT. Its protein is CASCVVGLSSTDTQYF.

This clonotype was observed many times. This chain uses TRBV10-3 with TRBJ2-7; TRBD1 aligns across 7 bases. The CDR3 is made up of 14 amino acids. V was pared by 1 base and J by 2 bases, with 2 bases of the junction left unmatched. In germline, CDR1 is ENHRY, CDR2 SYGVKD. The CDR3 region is CAISELDRTYEQYF. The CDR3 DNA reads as TGTGCCATCAGTGAGTTGGACAGGACCTACGAGCAGTACTTC.

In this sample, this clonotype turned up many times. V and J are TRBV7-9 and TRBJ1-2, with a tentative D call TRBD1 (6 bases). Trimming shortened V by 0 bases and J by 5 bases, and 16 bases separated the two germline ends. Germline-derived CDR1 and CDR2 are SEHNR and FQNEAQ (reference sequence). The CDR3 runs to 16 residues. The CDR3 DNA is TGTGCCAGCAGCTTAGCGGACAGAACCTCACGATATGGCTACACCTTC. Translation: CASSLADRTSRYGYTF.

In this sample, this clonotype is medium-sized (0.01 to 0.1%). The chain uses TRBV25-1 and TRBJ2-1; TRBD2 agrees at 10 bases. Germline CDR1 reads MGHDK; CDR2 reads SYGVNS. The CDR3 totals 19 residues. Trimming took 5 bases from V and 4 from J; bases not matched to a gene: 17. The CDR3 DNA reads TGTGCCAGCAGTTCCGTAGCGGGAGGCCCAGAGACCCCATACAATGAGCAGTTCTTC. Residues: CASSSVAGGPETPYNEQFF. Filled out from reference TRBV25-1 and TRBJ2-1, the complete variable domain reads EADIYQTPRYLVIGTGKKITLECSQTMGHDKMYWYQQDPGMELHLIHYSYGVNSTEKGDLSSESTVSRIRTEHFPLTLESARPSHTSQYLCASSSVAGGPETPYNEQFFGPGTRLTVL.

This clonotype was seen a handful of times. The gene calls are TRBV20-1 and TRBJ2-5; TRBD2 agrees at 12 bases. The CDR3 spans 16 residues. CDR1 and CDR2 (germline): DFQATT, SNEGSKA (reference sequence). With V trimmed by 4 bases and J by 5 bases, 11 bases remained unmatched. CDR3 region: CSATTSGGAGMETQYF. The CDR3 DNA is TGCAGTGCTACGACTAGCGGGGGCGCGGGTATGGAGACCCAGTACTTC.

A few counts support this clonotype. In DNA form, the CDR3 reads TGTGCCAGTAGTATGCAGGGTCGAAACAACGAGCAGTACTTC. The encoded protein is CASSMQGRNNEQYF. The chain uses TRBV19 and TRBJ2-7; TRBD1 is a possible D gene (5 bases). With 3 bases removed from V and 5 bases from J, the gap between germline ends came to 14 bases. Germline values: CDR1 LNHDA, CDR2 SQIVND (reference sequence). This CDR3 is 14 amino acids long.

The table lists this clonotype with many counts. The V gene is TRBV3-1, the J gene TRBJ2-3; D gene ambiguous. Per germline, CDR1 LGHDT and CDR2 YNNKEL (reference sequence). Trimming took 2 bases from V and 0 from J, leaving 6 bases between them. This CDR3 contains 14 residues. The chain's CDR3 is CASSQTYSTDTQYF. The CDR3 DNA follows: TGTGCCAGCAGCCAAACCTACAGCACAGATACGCAGTATTTT.

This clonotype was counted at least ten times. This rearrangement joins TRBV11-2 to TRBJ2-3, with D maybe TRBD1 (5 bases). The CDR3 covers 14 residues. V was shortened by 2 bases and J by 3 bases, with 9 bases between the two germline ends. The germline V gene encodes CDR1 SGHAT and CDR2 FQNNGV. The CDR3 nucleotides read TGTGCCAGCAGCTTATCCCAGGGAACAGATACGCAGTATTTT. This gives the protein CASSLSQGTDTQYF.

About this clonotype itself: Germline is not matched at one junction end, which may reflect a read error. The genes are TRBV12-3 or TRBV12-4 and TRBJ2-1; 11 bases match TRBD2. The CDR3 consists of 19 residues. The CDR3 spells CASCLFGGGLADSYNEQFF. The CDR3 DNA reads TGTGCCAGCTGTTTATTTGGTGGGGGACTAGCGGACTCCTACAATGAGCAGTTCTTC.

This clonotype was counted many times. CDR3 residues: CATSGGRGISYEQYF. Here the CDR3 DNA reads TGTGCCACCAGCGGGGGCAGGGGCATCAGCTACGAGCAGTACTTC. V usage is TRBV15 and J usage is TRBJ2-7; D perhaps matches TRBD1 (6 bases). The V and J ends lost 5 bases and 3 bases respectively, with 17 bases between them. This CDR3 contains 15 residues. Germline lookup yields CDR1 LNHNV and CDR2 YYDKDF (reference sequence).

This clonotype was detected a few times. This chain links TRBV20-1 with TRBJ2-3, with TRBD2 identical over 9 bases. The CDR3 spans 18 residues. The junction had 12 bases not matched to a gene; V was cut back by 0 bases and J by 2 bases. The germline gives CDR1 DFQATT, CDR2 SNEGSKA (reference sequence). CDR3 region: CSARDGRSGRPPTDTQYF. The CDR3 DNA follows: TGCAGTGCTAGAGATGGGAGGAGCGGGAGGCCCCCCACAGATACGCAGTATTTT.

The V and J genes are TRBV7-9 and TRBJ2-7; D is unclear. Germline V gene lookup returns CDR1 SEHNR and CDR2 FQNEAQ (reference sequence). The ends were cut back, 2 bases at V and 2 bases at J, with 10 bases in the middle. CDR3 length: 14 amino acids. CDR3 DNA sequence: TGTGCCAGCAGCTTATATGGGGTCCCCTACGAGCAGTACTTC. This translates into CASSLYGVPYEQYF.